Below, 22 T cell receptor delta chains from the same sample are listed, as sequenced in a study of γδ T cells in repeated Plasmodium falciparum infection. TCRdb applied CATT to the multiplex PCR reads for clone calling. In the table there are 85,000 to 95,000 delta-chain clones, 1.4% of which are singletons. Bulk repertoires came from Vgamma9/Vdelta2+ or Vdelta2-negative gammadelta T cells flow-sorted from PBMC. The sample comprised gamma-delta T cells from blood. The receptors shown here come from a pool of human donors (malaria-infected and uninfected, not separated).

This clone turned up a few times. The TCRdb protein, from a much larger clone, departs from this DNA's translation at residue 18, likely by read error; the protein shown derives from the DNA. The chain recombines TRDV1 with TRDJ1; 8 bases are shared with TRDD3. J gave up 4 bases and V 1 base, and 44 bases lay outside the gene matches. Looked up from germline, CDR1 is TSWWSYY and CDR2 is QGS. The CDR3 runs 28 residues. CDR3 nucleotide sequence: TGTGCTCTTGGGGAACGAAAGGACGAAAGGGGAAAGTCTCTACGTATTCCTAGTGGGGGATGGTCGGTCGATAAACTCATCTTT. Translating gives CALGERKDERGKSLRIPSGGWSVDKLIF.

A word on this clone: Translating this DNA gives a protein that differs at residue 17 from the TCRdb one, which belongs to a much larger clone; a read error is likely, and the protein shown is this translation. The V gene was identified as TRDV1, while no J gene was called; TRDD3 is taken as the D call from the table, unchecked against the DNA. The CDR3 sequence is 19 residues long. Germline CDR1 and CDR2: TSWWSYY and QGS. The CDR3 DNA follows: TGTGCTCTTGGGAAACGGGAGCCCTACTGGGGGATAAACACCGATAAACCCATCTTT. Residues: CALGKREPYWGINTDKPIF.

This clone was seen only a few times. A far larger clone is a single base away, which makes a read error likely. Different DNA sequences within this sample yield the same CDR3. The chain employs TRDV2 and TRDJ1; D remains ambiguous. TCRdb is silent on the J gene; assignment here came from matching the DNA to germline. This CDR3 has 14 residues. Germline-derived CDR1 and CDR2 are GEAIGNYY and EKD. The CDR3 loop reads CACDTGRDTDKLIF. The CDR3 nucleotides read TGTGCCTGTGACACCGGGCGTGACACCGACAAACTCATCTTT.

A note on this clone: This is likely an artifact of a read error, given a far larger clone one base away. In the same sample, other DNA sequences code for this CDR3. This rearrangement joins TRDV2 to TRDJ2; weak D call: TRDD3 (5 bases). As TCRdb names no J gene, one was assigned here on the basis of a DNA match to germline. Germline V gene lookup returns CDR1 GEAIGNYY and CDR2 EKD. V was pared by 3 bases and J by 4 bases, with 17 bases between. This CDR3 is built from 16 residues. The CDR3, as DNA: TGTGCCTGTGACGACTTAGTGGGAGATACGACAGCACAACTCTTCTTT. Translation gives CACDDLVGDTTAQLFF.

This clone came up a few times. TCRdb lists the protein of a much larger clone for this DNA, which differs at residue 14, so this is likely a read error; the protein given here is translated from the DNA itself. The chain recombines TRDV1 with TRDJ2, with D perhaps matching TRDD3 (6 bases). The DNA matches TRDJ1 better at its end, which makes the J call doubtful. Germline V gene data show CDR1 as TSWWSYY and CDR2 as QGS. The CDR3 consists of 15 residues. CDR3: CALTYEGISTAQLIF. DNA of the CDR3: TGTGCTCTGACCTACGAAGGGATATCGACAGCACAACTCATCTTT.

This clone was seen only a few times. The chain employs TRDV1 and TRDJ1; 7 nucleotides align to TRDD3. The CDR3 runs to 17 residues. The ends lost 4 bases at V and 2 bases at J; junction bases unmatched: 13. Germline CDR1 is TSWWSYY and CDR2 is QGS. The CDR3, as DNA: TGTGCTCTTGGGGTCACCCGACACTGGGGAGGGACCGATAAACTCATCTTT. Translation: CALGVTRHWGGTDKLIF.

This clone was seen at least ten times. The chain joins TRDV2 to TRDJ3; 10 bases are shared with TRDD3. V dropped 1 base and J dropped 5; count of bases not matched to a gene: 10. The CDR3 is 19 amino acids. Germline CDR1 GEAIGNYY, CDR2 EKD. CDR3 coding DNA: TGTGCCTGTGACACGAACTGGGGGATCGGTGATGGGGACACCCGACAGATGTTTTTC. Protein sequence: CACDTNWGIGDGDTRQMFF.

This clone has more than one count but fewer than ten. This sequence is one base from a far larger clone and is likely a read error. The sample carries other DNA sequences with the same CDR3. The rearrangement joins TRDV2 to TRDJ1; 10 positions match TRDD3. The CDR3 is made up of 19 amino acids. The V gene's germline CDR1 is GEAIGNYY and CDR2 EKD. In DNA, the CDR3 is TGTGCTTGTGACTCAATGCCCGGTACTGGGGGATCCAACACCGATAAACTCATCTTT. Its translation is CACDSMPGTGGSNTDKLIF.

This clone turned up a few times. A read error likely explains why the TCRdb protein, taken from a much larger clone, differs from this DNA's translation at residue 16; the protein shown is translated from the DNA. The chain links TRDV1 to TRDJ1; tentative D call: TRDD2 (5 bases). Matching the DNA to germline supplied the J gene, which TCRdb does not give. The CDR3 spans 21 residues. The V end lost 0 bases, the J end lost 3 bases, and 29 bases lay between the germline ends. Germline CDR1 and CDR2: TSWWSYY and QGS. CDR3 amino acids: CALGELYPYDVRPTPADKLIF. The CDR3 DNA sequence: TGTGCTCTTGGGGAACTTTATCCCTACGATGTGCGTCCGACCCCAGCCGATAAACTCATCTTT.

The V and J genes are TRDV1 and TRDJ1; 10 bases align to TRDD3. There are 16 residues in the CDR3. V shed 5 bases, J shed 7 bases, and the junction held 13 bases outside the gene matches. Germline CDR1 reads TSWWSYY; CDR2 reads QGS. The CDR3 DNA reads as TGTGCTCTTGGGACGGCCCTACACAGGGGGATACGTAAACTCATCTTT. Translated, it gives CALGTALHRGIRKLIF.

The sample holds many counts of this clone. This DNA's translation and the protein TCRdb lists, from a much larger clone, do not match at residue 5, likely due to a read error; the protein shown is translated from the DNA. DNA of the CDR3: TGTGCCTGTGACGCCTCCTGGGGGCCCCGGCGGGACACCGATAAACTCATCTTT. Encoded protein: CACDASWGPRRDTDKLIF. The chain has TRDV2 and TRDJ1, with 7 positions matching TRDD3. The J gene, absent from TCRdb, was called here by matching the DNA to germline. This CDR3 has 18 residues. Unmatched junction bases numbered 15, after V lost 3 bases and J lost 0 bases. CDR1 and CDR2 from the germline V gene are GEAIGNYY and EKD.

As for this clone: A read error likely explains why the TCRdb protein, taken from a much larger clone, differs from this DNA's translation at residue 5; the protein shown is translated from the DNA. This chain uses TRDV1 with TRDJ1, with 7 bases identical to TRDD3. The junction had 23 bases not matched to a gene; V was cut back by 3 bases and J by 1 base. Germline V gene lookup returns CDR1 TSWWSYY and CDR2 QGS. The CDR3 extends over 21 amino acids. The CDR3 DNA reads TGTGCTCTTGGGGATCAGGCCAGTTACGAGTGGGGGACACGTGCCACCGATAAACTCATCTTT. This encodes CALGDQASYEWGTRATDKLIF.

The sample holds many counts of this clone. The chain combines TRDV1 with TRDJ1; perhaps TRDD3 as D (6 bases). The J gene, missing from TCRdb, was assigned here through DNA to germline matching. The V gene lost 3 bases and the J gene lost 0 bases, with 17 bases spanning the gap. The CDR3 runs to 17 residues. In germline, CDR1 is TSWWSYY, CDR2 QGS. In DNA, the CDR3 is TGTGCTCTTGGGGAGGGTGGTATCGGGGGACACACCGATAAACTCATCTTT. Translation: CALGEGGIGGHTDKLIF.

Points on this clone: The TCRdb record carries a much larger clone's protein, which differs from this DNA's translation at residue 9; a read error is the likely cause, and the protein listed here is the DNA translation. The gene calls are TRDV1 and TRDJ1; 10 bases map to TRDD3. TCRdb carries no J gene annotation; the J gene was assigned here by matching the DNA with germline. The V and J ends lost 4 bases and 4 bases, in that order; junction bases with no gene match: 36. Per germline, CDR1 TSWWSYY and CDR2 QGS. The CDR3 consists of 25 residues. This CDR3 reads CALGVRPSSHFYWGIPSLLIDKLIF. CDR3 in DNA: TGTGCTCTTGGGGTCCGGCCTTCCTCCCATTTTTACTGGGGGATTCCTTCCCTTTTGATCGATAAACTCATCTTT.

In regard to this clone: Only one base separates this from a far larger clonotype, so it likely reflects a read error. Other DNA sequences within the sample encode an identical CDR3. The V gene call is TRDV2, and the J gene call is absent; the table calls TRDD3, which could not be checked here. This CDR3 is 19 amino acids long. Germline CDR1 and CDR2: GEAIGNYY and EKD. CDR3 bases: TGTGCCTGTGAGCCCTTTATACTGGGGGATACGCCTGGGACCGATAAGCTCATCTTT. Amino acid sequence: CACEPFILGDTPGTDKLIF.

This clone was recorded a few times. TCRdb shows a much larger clone's protein in place of this DNA's translation, and the two differ at residue 18, likely through a read error; the protein shown is translated from the DNA. V and J are TRDV1 and TRDJ1; TRDD3 matches 7 bases. Germline V lookup: CDR1 TSWWSYY, CDR2 QGS. The CDR3 totals 22 residues. CDR3 coding DNA: TGTGCTCTTGGGGATCCAAGGTTGCTCTCCGGGGGATCCTCAATGTACACCGGTAAACTCATCTTT. Protein product: CALGDPRLLSGGSSMYTGKLIF.

This clone was counted ten times or more. The chain has TRDV1 and TRDJ1, with TRDD3 matching over 12 bases. J was trimmed by 1 base and V by 1 base; bases with no gene match: 16. This CDR3 is built from 21 residues. Looked up from germline, CDR1 is TSWWSYY and CDR2 is QGS. CDR3 residues: CALGERVLPYWGIQRTDKLIF. The CDR3 DNA reads TGTGCTCTTGGGGAACGGGTTCTACCGTACTGGGGGATACAGCGCACCGATAAACTCATCTTT.

This clone was detected a few times. A much larger clonotype is one base distant, so this may be a read error. The sample holds other DNA sequences that translate to the same CDR3. CDR3: CAVFGLRGDTLDKLIF. The CDR3 bases are TGTGCCGTTTTTGGACTTCGGGGGGATACACTTGATAAACTTATCTTT. The chain recombines TRDV3 with TRDJ1; 9 bases are a match to TRDD3. The CDR3 covers 16 residues. Germline V gene sequence: CDR1 TVYSNPD, CDR2 GDNSRS (reference sequence).

Concerning this clone itself: TCRdb shows a much larger clone's protein in place of this DNA's translation, and the two differ at residue 13, likely through a read error; the protein shown is translated from the DNA. The same CDR3 arises from other DNA sequences in this sample as well. The rearrangement joins TRDV1 to TRDJ1; TRDD2 agrees at 8 bases. Here the J gene came from matching the DNA to germline, since TCRdb omits it. CDR3 length: 22 residues. Germline V gene data show CDR1 as TSWWSYY and CDR2 as QGS. J gave up 0 bases and V 1 base, and 22 bases lay outside the gene matches. The CDR3 DNA is TGTGCTCTTGGGGAACCTGGCCTTCCTAGGTACAGGAGGATTGCCTACACCGATAAACTCATCTTT. It codes for CALGEPGLPRYRRIAYTDKLIF.

This clone was recorded a few times. The protein TCRdb gives is from a much larger clone and does not agree with this DNA's translation at residue 5, likely a read error; the protein shown here comes from the DNA. The V gene is TRDV2, the J gene TRDJ1, with 11 nucleotides matching TRDD3. The J gene comes from matching the DNA to germline here; TCRdb lacks it. The length of the CDR3 is 24 residues. The germline gives CDR1 GEAIGNYY, CDR2 EKD. Trimming took 3 bases from V and 1 from J; bases not matched to a gene: 30. The CDR3 here is CACDAVGSNRGQHWGIGSTDKLIF. The CDR3 bases are TGTGCCTGTGACGCCGTCGGGTCTAACCGAGGACAGCACTGGGGGATAGGGTCCACCGATAAACTCATCTTT.

This clone was seen more than once but under ten times. TCRdb attributes to this sequence the protein of a much larger clone, which differs from the DNA translation at residue 5; a read error is likely, and the protein displayed is translated from the DNA. This chain joins TRDV2 and TRDJ3; 11 nucleotides match TRDD3. TCRdb supplies no J gene; here it was assigned by aligning the nucleotide sequence to germline. The V and J ends lost 3 bases and 1 base, in that order; junction bases with no gene match: 7. This CDR3 has 19 residues. Germline-derived CDR1 and CDR2 are GEAIGNYY and EKD. The CDR3 loop reads CACDSRTGGYSWDTRQMFF. The CDR3 DNA sequence: TGTGCCTGTGACTCACGTACTGGGGGATATTCCTGGGACACCCGACAGATGTTTTTC.

On this clone: This is likely an artifact of a read error, given a far larger clone one base away. This sequence joins TRDV2 and TRDJ1; 9 nucleotides align to TRDD3. The J gene was missing in TCRdb and was found by matching the end of the DNA to germline. Germline values: CDR1 GEAIGNYY, CDR2 EKD. CDR3 length: 17 amino acids. Trimming removed 1 base from V and 9 bases from J; junction bases left unmatched: 17. The CDR3 reads CACDTPWEGIRASELIF. Here the CDR3 DNA reads TGTGCCTGTGACACTCCTTGGGAGGGGATACGCGCTTCGGAACTCATCTTT.